This TCR beta chain stems from a study of regulatory T cells in long-lasting Graves disease. Broader study findings: A limited number of samples was an acknowledged limitation. Under persistent disease, TRBV28, TRBJ1-2 and TRBJ2-5 were used preferentially. For persistent Graves' patients, TCR diversity was lower than for newly diagnosed ones.

Time point given: persistent/refractory GD, antithyroid drugs over 5 years with positive TRAb. PBMCs were the source of the RNA used for TCR sequencing. The authors drew 9 to 10 milliliters of peripheral blood into EDTA tubes. Per the germline V gene, CDR1 is LNHDA and CDR2 is SQIVND (reference sequence). This CDR3 region has 14 residues. V dropped 6 bases and J dropped 6 bases, with 17 bases sitting between them. Concerning this clonotype: No antigen is known for it.

To make TCR beta libraries, researchers used iRepertoire HTBI primers and Arm-PCR of CDR3 regions. TCRdb used MiXCR to reprocess the multiplex PCR reads, holding one entry per CDR3 protein. The sample shows 700,000 or so distinct CDR3 sequences, around 32% of them seen only once. The rearrangement joins TRBV19 to TRBJ1-2; no clear D. Sequenced here: peripheral blood mononuclear cells (PBMCs), sampled when the disease was refractory, from a patient treated with antithyroid drugs. The origin of this receptor is a female donor with Graves disease. The DNA for the CDR3 is TGTGCCAGTAGGCCCCAAGGTCGGGTTAATGGCTACACCTTC. As protein: CASRPQGRVNGYTF.